The entry below gives a single T cell receptor beta chain sequence along with its context. Its target is unknown. The CDR3 sequence is 14 residues long. V lost 4 bases to trimming and J lost 3 bases; unmatched junction nucleotides: 4. Germline values: CDR1 SGHKS, CDR2 YYEKEE (reference sequence). These data originate in a study of T cells in localized non-small cell lung cancer. Findings and caveats of the study: The highest T cell clonality was in uninvolved adjacent lung, above tumor.

Some clones are missing from TCRdb's copy, which holds only in-frame ones; the method was immunoSEQ multiplex PCR. The data contain approximately 19,000 clones, roughly 84% of them singletons. The V gene is TRBV5-5, the J gene TRBJ1-5, with 7 bases aligning to TRBD1. Here the sequenced sample was peripheral blood, taken before any cancer treatment. The clonotype comes from a man aged 40-75 years with stage I lung adenocarcinoma. DNA of the CDR3: TGTGCCAGCAGCCGGGACAGCCTCAATCAGCCCCAGCATTTT. It yields the protein CASSRDSLNQPQHF. Filled out from reference TRBV5-5 and TRBJ1-5, the complete variable domain reads DAGVTQSPTHLIKTRGQQVTLRCSPISGHKSVSWYQQVLGQGPQFIFQYYEKEERGRGNFPDRFSARQFPNYSSELNVNALLLGDSALYLCASSRDSLNQPQHFGDGTRLSIL.